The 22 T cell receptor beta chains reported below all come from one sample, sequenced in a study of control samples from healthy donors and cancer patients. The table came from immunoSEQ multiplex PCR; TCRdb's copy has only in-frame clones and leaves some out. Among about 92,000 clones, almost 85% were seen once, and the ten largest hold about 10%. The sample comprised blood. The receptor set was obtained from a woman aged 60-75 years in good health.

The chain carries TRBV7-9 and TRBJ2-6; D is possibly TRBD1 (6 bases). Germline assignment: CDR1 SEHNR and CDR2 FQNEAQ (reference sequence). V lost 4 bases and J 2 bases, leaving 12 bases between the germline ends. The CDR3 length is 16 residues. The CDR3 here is CASSSRGLAGANVLTF. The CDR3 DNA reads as TGTGCCAGCAGCTCCAGGGGTTTGGCTGGGGCCAACGTCCTGACTTTC.

DNA for the CDR3: TGTGCCAGCAGTGAAGACGCTGGCGCGTCTTCACCCCTCCACTTT. Amino acids: CASSEDAGASSPLHF. The genes are TRBV6-1 and TRBJ1-6, with D unresolved. The length of the CDR3 is 15 residues. V lost 1 base and J 9 bases, leaving 13 bases between the germline ends. Germline V gene sequence: CDR1 MNHNS, CDR2 SASEGT.

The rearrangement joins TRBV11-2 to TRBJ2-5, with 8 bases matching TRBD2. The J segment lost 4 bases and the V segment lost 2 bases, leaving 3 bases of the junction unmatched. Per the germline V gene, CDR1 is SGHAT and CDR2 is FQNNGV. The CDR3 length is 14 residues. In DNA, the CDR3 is TGTGCCAGCAGCTTAAGCAGCGGGAGAGAGACCCAGTACTTC. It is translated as CASSLSSGRETQYF.

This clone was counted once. The DNA of the CDR3 is TGTGCCAGCAGTAGGGGGGGGACCGCCGGAAACACCATATATTTT. Its translation: CASSRGGTAGNTIYF. The chain employs TRBV28 and TRBJ1-3; possibly TRBD1 for D (6 bases). V shed 5 bases and J shed 4 bases, with 15 bases lying between them. Germline CDR1 reads MDHEN; CDR2 reads SYDVKM. The CDR3 has 15 amino acids.

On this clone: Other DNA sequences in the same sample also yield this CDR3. This CDR3 reads CASSRAGTYEQYF. DNA for the CDR3: TGTGCCAGTAGTAGGGCAGGAACCTACGAGCAGTACTTC. V usage is TRBV19 and J usage is TRBJ2-7; no reliable D call. Trimming shortened V by 4 bases and J by 2 bases, and 9 bases separated the two germline ends. The V gene's germline CDR1 is LNHDA and CDR2 SQIVND (reference sequence). The CDR3 consists of 13 residues.

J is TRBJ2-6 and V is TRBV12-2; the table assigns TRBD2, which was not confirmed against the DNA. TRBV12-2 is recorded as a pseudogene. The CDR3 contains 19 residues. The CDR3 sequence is CASRPVAGRYLSGANVLTF. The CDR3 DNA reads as TGTGCAAGTCGCCCCGTGGCCGGGAGGTACCTCTCTGGGGCCAACGTCCTGACTTTC.

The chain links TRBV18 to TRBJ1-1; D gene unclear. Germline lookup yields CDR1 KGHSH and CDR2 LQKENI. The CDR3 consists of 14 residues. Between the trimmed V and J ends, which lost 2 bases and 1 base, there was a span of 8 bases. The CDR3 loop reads CASSPATSNTEAFF. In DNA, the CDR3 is TGTGCCAGCTCACCAGCGACATCGAACACTGAAGCTTTCTTT.

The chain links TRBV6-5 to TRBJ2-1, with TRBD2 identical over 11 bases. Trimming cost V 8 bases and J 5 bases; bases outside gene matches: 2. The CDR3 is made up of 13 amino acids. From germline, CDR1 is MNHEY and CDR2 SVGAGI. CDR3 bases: TGTGCCAGCGGGACTAGCGGTAACAATGAGCAGTTCTTC. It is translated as CASGTSGNNEQFF.

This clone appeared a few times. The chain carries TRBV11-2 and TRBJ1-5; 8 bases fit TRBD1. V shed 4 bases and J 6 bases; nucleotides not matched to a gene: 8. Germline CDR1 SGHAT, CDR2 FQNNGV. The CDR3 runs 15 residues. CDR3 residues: CASSSTTGAAQPQHF. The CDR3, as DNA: TGTGCCAGCAGCTCTACGACAGGGGCAGCTCAGCCCCAGCATTTT.

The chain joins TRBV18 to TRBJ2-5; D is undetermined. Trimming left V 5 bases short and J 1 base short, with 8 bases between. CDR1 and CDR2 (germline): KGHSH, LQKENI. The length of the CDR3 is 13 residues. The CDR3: CASSRAVQETQYF. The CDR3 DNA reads TGTGCCAGCTCAAGGGCGGTCCAAGAGACCCAGTACTTC. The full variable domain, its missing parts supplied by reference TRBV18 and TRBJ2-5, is NAGVMQNPRHLVRRRGQEARLRCSPMKGHSHVYWYRQLPEEGLKFMVYLQKENIIDESGMPKERFSAEFPKEGPSILRIQQVVRGDSAAYFCASSRAVQETQYFGPGTRLLVL.

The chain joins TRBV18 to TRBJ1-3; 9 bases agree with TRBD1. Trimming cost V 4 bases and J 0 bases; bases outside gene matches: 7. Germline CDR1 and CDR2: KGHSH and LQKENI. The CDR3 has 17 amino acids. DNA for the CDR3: TGTGCCAGCTCACAAACGACAGGGGGAGGCTCTGGAAACACCATATATTTT. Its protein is CASSQTTGGGSGNTIYF. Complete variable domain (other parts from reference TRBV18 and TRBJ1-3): NAGVMQNPRHLVRRRGQEARLRCSPMKGHSHVYWYRQLPEEGLKFMVYLQKENIIDESGMPKERFSAEFPKEGPSILRIQQVVRGDSAAYFCASSQTTGGGSGNTIYFGEGSWLTVV.

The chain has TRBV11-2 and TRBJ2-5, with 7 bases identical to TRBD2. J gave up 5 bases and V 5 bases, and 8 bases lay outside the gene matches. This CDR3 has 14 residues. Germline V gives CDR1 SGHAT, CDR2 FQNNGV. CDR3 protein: CASSPTSIGETQYF. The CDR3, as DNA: TGTGCCAGCAGCCCGACTAGCATCGGCGAGACCCAGTACTTC.

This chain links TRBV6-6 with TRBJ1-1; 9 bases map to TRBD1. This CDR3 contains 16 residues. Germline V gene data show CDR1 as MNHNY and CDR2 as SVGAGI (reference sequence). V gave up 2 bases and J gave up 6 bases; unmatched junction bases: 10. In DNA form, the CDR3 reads TGTGCCAGCAGTTACGGCTTGACAGGGGGAACCCCTGAAGCTTTCTTT. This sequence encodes CASSYGLTGGTPEAFF.

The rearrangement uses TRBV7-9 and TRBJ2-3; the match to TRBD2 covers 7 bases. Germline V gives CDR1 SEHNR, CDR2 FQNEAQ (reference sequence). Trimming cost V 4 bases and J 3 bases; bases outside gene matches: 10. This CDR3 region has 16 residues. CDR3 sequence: CASSSTGTTATDTQYF. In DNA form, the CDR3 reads TGTGCCAGCAGCTCGACCGGGACTACGGCAACAGATACGCAGTATTTT. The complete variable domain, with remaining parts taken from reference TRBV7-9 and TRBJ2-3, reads DTGVSQNPRHKITKRGQNVTFRCDPISEHNRLYWYRQTLGQGPEFLTYFQNEAQLEKSRLLSDRFSAERPKGSFSTLEIQRTEQGDSAMYLCASSSTGTTATDTQYFGPGTRLTVL.

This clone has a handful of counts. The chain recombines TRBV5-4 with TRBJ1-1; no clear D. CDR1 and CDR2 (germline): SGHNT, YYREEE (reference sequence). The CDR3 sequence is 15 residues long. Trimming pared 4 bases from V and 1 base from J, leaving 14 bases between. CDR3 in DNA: TGTGCCAGCAGCGCACCGGGTGTCGGGAACACTGAAGCTTTCTTT. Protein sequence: CASSAPGVGNTEAFF.

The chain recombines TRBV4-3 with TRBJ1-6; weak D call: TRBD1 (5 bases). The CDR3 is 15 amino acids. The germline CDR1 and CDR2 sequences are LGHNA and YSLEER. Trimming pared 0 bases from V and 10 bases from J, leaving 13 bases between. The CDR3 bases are TGCGCCAGCAGCCAAGATAGGGGCAGTAGATCACCCCTCCACTTT. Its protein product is CASSQDRGSRSPLHF.

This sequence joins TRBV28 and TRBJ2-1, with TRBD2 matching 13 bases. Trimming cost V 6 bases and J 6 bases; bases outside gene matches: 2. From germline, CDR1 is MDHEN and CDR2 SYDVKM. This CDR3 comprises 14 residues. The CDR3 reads CASSGLAGVNEQFF. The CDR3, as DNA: TGTGCCAGCAGCGGACTAGCGGGAGTCAATGAGCAGTTCTTC.

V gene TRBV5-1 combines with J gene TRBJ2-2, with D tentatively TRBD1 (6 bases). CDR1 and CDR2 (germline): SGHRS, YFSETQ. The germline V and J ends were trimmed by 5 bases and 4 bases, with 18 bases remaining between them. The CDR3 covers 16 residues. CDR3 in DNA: TGCGCCAGCAGACCCCAGGCAGGGGTAAGCACCGGGGAGCTGTTTTTT. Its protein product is CASRPQAGVSTGELFF.

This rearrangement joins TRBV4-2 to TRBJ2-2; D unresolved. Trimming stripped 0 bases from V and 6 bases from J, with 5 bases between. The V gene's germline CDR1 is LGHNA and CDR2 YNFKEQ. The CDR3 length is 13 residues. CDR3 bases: TGTGCCAGCAGCCAAGATCGTTCCGGGGAGCTGTTTTTT. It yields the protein CASSQDRSGELFF.

The CDR3 protein is CASSRVAAGDTDTQYF. CDR3 coding DNA: TGTGCCAGCAGCCGGGTTGCGGCGGGGGACACAGATACGCAGTATTTT. The rearrangement links TRBV5-4 to TRBJ2-3; 7 nucleotides match TRBD2. After removal of 4 bases from V and 2 bases from J, the junction contained 10 bases not matched to a gene. Per germline, CDR1 SGHNT and CDR2 YYREEE (reference sequence). The CDR3 sequence is 16 residues long.

CDR3 bases: TGCGCCAGCAGTGACGACATGAGCTATAATTCACCCCTCCACTTT. Translation: CASSDDMSYNSPLHF. V and J are TRBV10-2 and TRBJ1-6; D unresolved. In germline, CDR1 is WSHSY, CDR2 SAAADI. V was shortened by 3 bases and J by 3 bases, with 9 bases between the two germline ends. The CDR3 runs 15 residues.

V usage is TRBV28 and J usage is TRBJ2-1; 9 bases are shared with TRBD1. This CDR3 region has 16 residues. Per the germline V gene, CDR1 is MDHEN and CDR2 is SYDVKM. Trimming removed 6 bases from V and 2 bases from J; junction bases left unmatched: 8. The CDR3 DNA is TGTGCCAGCAGCCCCACCGGGACAGGGACCTACAATGAGCAGTTCTTC. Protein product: CASSPTGTGTYNEQFF.